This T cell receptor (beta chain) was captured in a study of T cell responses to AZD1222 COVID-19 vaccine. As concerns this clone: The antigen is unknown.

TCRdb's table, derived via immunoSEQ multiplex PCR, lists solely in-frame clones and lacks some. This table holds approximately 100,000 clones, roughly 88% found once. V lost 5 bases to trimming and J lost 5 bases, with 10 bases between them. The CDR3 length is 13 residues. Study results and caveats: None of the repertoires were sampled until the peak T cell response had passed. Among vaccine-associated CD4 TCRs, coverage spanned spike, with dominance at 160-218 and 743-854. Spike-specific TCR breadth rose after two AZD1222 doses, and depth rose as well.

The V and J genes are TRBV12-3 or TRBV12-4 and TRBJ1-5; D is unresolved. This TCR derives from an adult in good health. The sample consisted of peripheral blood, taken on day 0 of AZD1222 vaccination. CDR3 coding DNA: TGTGCCAGCAGTCCAGATGCGCATCAGCCCCAGCATTTT. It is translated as CASSPDAHQPQHF.